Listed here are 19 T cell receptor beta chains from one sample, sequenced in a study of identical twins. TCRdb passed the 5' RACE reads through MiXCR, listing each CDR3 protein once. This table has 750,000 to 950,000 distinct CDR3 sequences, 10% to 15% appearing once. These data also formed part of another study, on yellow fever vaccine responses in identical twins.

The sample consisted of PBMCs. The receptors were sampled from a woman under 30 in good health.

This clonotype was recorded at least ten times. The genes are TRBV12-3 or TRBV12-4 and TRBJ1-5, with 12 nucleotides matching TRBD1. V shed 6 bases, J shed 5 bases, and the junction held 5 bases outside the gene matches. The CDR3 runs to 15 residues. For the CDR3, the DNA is TGTGCCAGCAGAACCGGGACAGGGGGCTATCAGCCCCAGCATTTT. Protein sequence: CASRTGTGGYQPQHF.

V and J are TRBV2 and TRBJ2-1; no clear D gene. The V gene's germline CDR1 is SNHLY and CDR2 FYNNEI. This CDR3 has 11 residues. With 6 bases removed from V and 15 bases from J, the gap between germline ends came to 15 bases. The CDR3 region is CASSRDLLPFF. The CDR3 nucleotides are TGTGCCAGCAGCCGCGACCTTCTGCCGTTCTTC.

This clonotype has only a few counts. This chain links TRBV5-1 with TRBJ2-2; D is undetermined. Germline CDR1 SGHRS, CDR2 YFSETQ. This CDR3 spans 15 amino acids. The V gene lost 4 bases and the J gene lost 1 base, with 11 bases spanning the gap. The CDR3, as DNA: TGCGCCAGCAGCATGCGGCTACAGAACACCGGGGAGCTGTTTTTT. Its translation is CASSMRLQNTGELFF.

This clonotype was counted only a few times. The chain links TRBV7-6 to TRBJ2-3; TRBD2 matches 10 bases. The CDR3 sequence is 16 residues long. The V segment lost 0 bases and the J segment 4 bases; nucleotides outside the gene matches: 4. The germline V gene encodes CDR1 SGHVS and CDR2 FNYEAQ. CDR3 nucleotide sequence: TGTGCCAGCAGCTTAGCGGGTAGCGGGAGGTCAGATACGCAGTATTTT. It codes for CASSLAGSGRSDTQYF.

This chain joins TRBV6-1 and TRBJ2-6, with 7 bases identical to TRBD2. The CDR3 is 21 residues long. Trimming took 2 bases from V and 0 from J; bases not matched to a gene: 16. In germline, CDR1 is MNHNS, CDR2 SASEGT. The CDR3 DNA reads TGTGCCAGCAGTGAAAGATGGGTATGGCGGGAGCCCCTCTCTGGGGCCAACGTCCTGACTTTC. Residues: CASSERWVWREPLSGANVLTF.

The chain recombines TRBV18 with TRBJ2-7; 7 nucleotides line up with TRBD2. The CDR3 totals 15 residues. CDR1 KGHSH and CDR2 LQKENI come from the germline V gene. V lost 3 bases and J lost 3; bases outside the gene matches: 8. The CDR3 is CASSPPSASGYEQYV. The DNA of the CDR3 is TGTGCCAGCTCACCCCCGTCCGCTAGCGGCTACGAGCAGTACGTC.

CDR3 coding DNA: TGTGCCATCAGTGAAGCCGGGACAGGGGGCGATGAGCAGTTCTTC. Encoded protein: CAISEAGTGGDEQFF. The chain carries TRBV10-3 and TRBJ2-1; 12 bases line up with TRBD1. V lost 3 bases, J lost 8 bases, and 5 bases stayed unmatched. The CDR3 runs 15 residues. The germline V gene has CDR1 ENHRY and CDR2 SYGVKD.

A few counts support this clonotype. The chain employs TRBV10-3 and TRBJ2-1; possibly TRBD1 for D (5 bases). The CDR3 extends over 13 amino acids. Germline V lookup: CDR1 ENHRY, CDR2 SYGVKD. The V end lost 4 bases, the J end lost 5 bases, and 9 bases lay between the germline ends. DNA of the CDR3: TGTGCCATCAGTGGAATAGGGGACAATGAGCAGTTCTTC. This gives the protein CAISGIGDNEQFF.

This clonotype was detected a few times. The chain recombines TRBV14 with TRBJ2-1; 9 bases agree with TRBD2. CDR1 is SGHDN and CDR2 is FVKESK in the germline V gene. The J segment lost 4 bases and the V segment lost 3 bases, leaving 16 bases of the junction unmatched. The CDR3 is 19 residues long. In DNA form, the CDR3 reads TGTGCCAGCAGCCAGGGTTTAGCGGGGGTCCCTCTTCCTTACAATGAGCAGTTCTTC. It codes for CASSQGLAGVPLPYNEQFF.

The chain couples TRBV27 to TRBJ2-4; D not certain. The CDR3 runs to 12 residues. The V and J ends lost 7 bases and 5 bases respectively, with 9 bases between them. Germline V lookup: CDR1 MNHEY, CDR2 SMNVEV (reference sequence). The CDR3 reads CASIGFQNIQYF. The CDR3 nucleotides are TGTGCCAGCATCGGCTTCCAAAACATTCAGTACTTC.

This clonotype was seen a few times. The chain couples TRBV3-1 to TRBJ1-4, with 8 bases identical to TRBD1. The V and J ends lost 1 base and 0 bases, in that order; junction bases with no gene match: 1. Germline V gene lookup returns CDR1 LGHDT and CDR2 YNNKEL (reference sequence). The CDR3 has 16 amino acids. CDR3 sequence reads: CASSQGDRTTNEKLFF. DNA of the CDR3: TGTGCCAGCAGCCAAGGGGACAGGACAACTAATGAAAAACTGTTTTTT. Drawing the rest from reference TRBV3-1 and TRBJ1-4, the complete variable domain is DTAVSQTPKYLVTQMGNDKSIKCEQNLGHDTMYWYKQDSKKFLKIMFSYNNKELIINETVPNRFSPKSPDKAHLNLHINSLELGDSAVYFCASSQGDRTTNEKLFFGSGTQLSVL.

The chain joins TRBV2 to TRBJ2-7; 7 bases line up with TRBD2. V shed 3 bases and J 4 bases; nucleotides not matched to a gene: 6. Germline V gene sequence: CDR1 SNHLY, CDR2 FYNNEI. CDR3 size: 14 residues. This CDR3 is CASSEELAWYEQYF. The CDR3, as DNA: TGTGCCAGCAGTGAGGAACTAGCGTGGTACGAGCAGTACTTC. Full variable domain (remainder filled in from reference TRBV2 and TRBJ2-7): EPEVTQTPSHQVTQMGQEVILRCVPISNHLYFYWYRQILGQKVEFLVSFYNNEISEKSEIFDDQFSVERPDGSNFTLKIRSTKLEDSAMYFCASSEELAWYEQYFGPGTRLTVT.

The CDR3 DNA sequence: TGCAGTGCAGCGCCTAGCAATCAGCCCCAGCATTTT. Translation: CSAAPSNQPQHF. V usage is TRBV20-1 and J usage is TRBJ1-5; D unresolved. The germline V gene encodes CDR1 DFQATT and CDR2 SNEGSKA (reference sequence). This CDR3 has 12 residues. Trimming shortened V by 6 bases and J by 0 bases, and 6 bases separated the two germline ends.

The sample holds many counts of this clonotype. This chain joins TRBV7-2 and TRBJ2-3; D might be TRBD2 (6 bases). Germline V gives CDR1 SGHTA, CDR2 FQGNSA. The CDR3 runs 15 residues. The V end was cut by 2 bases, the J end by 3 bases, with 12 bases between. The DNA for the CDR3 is TGTGCCAGCAGCTTACGGGGAGGCGGGACAGATACGCAGTATTTT. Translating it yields CASSLRGGGTDTQYF.

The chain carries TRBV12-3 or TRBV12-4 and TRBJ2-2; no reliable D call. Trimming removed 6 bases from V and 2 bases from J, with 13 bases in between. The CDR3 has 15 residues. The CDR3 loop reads CASRPTTFNTGELFF. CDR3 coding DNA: TGTGCCAGCAGACCCACGACATTTAACACCGGGGAGCTGTTTTTT.

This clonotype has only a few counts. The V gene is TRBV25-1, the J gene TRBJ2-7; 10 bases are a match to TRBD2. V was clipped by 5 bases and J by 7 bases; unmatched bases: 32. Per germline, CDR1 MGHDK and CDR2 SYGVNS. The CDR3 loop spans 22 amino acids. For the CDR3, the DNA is TGTGCCAGCAGTCCAATGCCCGGGACGGGCCGGACTAGCGGCACTTCCTCTGATGAGCAGTACTTC. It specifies CASSPMPGTGRTSGTSSDEQYF.

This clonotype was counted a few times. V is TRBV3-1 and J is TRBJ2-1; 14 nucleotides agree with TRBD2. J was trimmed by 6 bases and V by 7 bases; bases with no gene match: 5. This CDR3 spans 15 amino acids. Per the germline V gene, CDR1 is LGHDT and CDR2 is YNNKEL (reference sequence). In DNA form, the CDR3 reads TGTGCCAGCACCGGACTAGCGGGAGGCCTCAATGAGCAGTTCTTC. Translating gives CASTGLAGGLNEQFF.

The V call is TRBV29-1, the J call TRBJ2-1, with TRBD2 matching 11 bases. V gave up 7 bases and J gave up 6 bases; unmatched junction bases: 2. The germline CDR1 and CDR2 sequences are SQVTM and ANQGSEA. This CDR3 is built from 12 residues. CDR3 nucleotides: TGCAGCGCCGGACTAGCGGGCAATGAGCAGTTCTTC. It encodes CSAGLAGNEQFF.

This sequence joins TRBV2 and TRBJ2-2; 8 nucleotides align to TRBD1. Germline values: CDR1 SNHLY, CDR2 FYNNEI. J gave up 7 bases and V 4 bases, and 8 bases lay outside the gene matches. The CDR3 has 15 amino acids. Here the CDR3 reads CASSGTGQGIGELFF. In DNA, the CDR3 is TGTGCCAGCAGTGGAACCGGACAGGGCATCGGGGAGCTGTTTTTT.